Below, 15 T cell receptor beta chains from the same sample are listed, as sequenced in a study of T cells in women clearing cervical HPV infection. Sequenced by immunoSEQ multiplex PCR; TCRdb stores in-frame clones only, minus some. The record lists 44,000 or so clones, of which the ten most abundant hold approximately 0.9%. Sequencing was performed on blood buffy coat. These receptors all stem from a woman aged 18-70 years with a cervical HPV16 infection that either progressed to CIN3+ or cleared (not recorded which).

For this clone: The CDR3 end lies 3 residues beyond the end of the read and is filled in from the germline J gene. V usage is TRBV7-8 and J usage is TRBJ2-3, with D maybe TRBD2 (7 bases). V dropped 5 bases and J dropped 1 base, with 16 bases sitting between them. The CDR3 spans 16 residues. Germline CDR1 reads SGHVS; CDR2 reads FQNEAQ. The DNA read from the CDR3 is TGTGCCAGCAGCCGCCGGGGGGCCACTGGCACAGATACG. Translated, it gives CASSRRGATGTDT. The whole CDR3 sequence is CASSRRGATGTDTQYF.

Concerning this clone itself: The CDR3 end lies 3 residues beyond the end of the read and is filled in from the germline J gene. The J gene is TRBJ2-3, the V gene TRBV9, with 8 bases identical to TRBD2. The CDR3 totals 15 residues. The germline gives CDR1 SGDLS, CDR2 YYNGEE. V shed 3 bases and J 5 bases; nucleotides not matched to a gene: 8. Partial CDR3 DNA: TGTGCCAGCAGCGCGCGGGGGGCTGTTGGAGATACG. Protein: CASSARGAVGDT. The full CDR3 sequence reads CASSARGAVGDTQYF. The full variable domain, completed using reference TRBV9 and TRBJ2-3, is DSGVTQTPKHLITATGQRVTLRCSPRSGDLSVYWYQQSLDQGLQFLIQYYNGEERAKGNILERFSAQQFPDLHSELNLSSLELGDSALYFCASSARGAVGDTQYFGPGTRLTVL.

Note on this clone: The observed sequence ends 3 residues before the CDR3 terminus, with the missing tail filled in from the germline J gene. V usage is TRBV6-1 and J usage is TRBJ2-1, with TRBD1 as a possible D gene (5 bases). Trimming removed 0 bases from V and 6 bases from J, with 15 bases in between. From germline, CDR1 is MNHNS and CDR2 SASEGT. The CDR3 runs to 16 residues. The chain's CDR3 is CASSEADSFLFNEQFF. CDR3 DNA, as far as it was read: TGTGCCAGCAGTGAAGCTGACAGTTTTCTTTTCAATGAG.

About this clone itself: The missing CDR3 end, 3 residues past where the read stops, is filled in from the germline J gene. The V and J genes are TRBV7-8 and TRBJ2-2; TRBD1 aligns across 8 bases. With 5 bases clipped from V and 7 bases from J, the junction kept 6 bases outside the gene matches. The CDR3 covers 14 residues. Germline CDR1 reads SGHVS; CDR2 reads FQNEAQ. The CDR3 spells CASSEQGVVGELFF. Incomplete CDR3 DNA: TGTGCCAGCAGCGAACAGGGGGTAGTCGGGGAG.

Incomplete CDR3 DNA: TGTGCCAGCAGTGAAACCCGGGTTATAGATACG. Protein product: CASSETRVIDT. The complete CDR3 sequence is CASSETRVIDTQYF. This chain links TRBV2 with TRBJ2-3; no firm D call. The CDR3 is cut off 3 residues early in the read; its end comes from the germline J gene. CDR1 and CDR2 (germline): SNHLY, FYNNEI. V lost 2 bases, J lost 5 bases, and 11 bases lay in between. This CDR3 comprises 14 residues.

To note about this clone: This sample also contains other DNA sequences that code for the same CDR3. Partial CDR3 DNA: TGTGCCAGCAGCTTAGGCGGCCTAGCGGGC. It specifies CASSLGGLAG. Given in full, the CDR3 is CASSLGGLAGYTF. The V gene is TRBV11-2, the J gene TRBJ1-2; D is undetermined. The CDR3 extends 3 residues past the end of the read, so its final part is completed from the germline J gene. There are 13 residues in the CDR3. Germline V gene sequence: CDR1 SGHAT, CDR2 FQNNGV.

The CDR3 DNA, read in part, is TGTGCCACGACTCAAGGACAGGGGGCCTACGAG. Translation: CATTQGQGAYE. From start to end, the CDR3 is CATTQGQGAYEQYF. V gene TRBV2 combines with J gene TRBJ2-7, with 10 bases lining up with TRBD1. With the read ending 3 residues before the CDR3 end, the germline J gene is used to fill in that end. CDR1 is SNHLY, CDR2 FYNNEI, per germline. The CDR3 covers 14 residues. Losses at the gene ends were 10 bases for V and 2 bases for J; bases not matched to a gene: 8.

To note about this clone: Read coverage stops 3 residues before the CDR3 terminus; the germline J gene supplies the remainder. The chain recombines TRBV2 with TRBJ2-5; D unclear. The germline V gene has CDR1 SNHLY and CDR2 FYNNEI. The V end lost 3 bases, the J end lost 7 bases, and 3 bases lay between the germline ends. This CDR3 is 10 amino acids long. Incomplete CDR3 DNA: TGTGCCAGCAGTGAGGCGACC. Encoded protein: CASSEAT. The whole CDR3 is CASSEATQYF.

For this clone: The CDR3 is cut off 3 residues early in the read; its end comes from the germline J gene. The J gene is TRBJ2-7, the V gene TRBV4-1, with 12 bases aligning to TRBD2. This CDR3 is 17 amino acids long. Germline V gene data show CDR1 as MGHRA and CDR2 as YSYEKL. J gave up 6 bases and V 0 bases, and 9 bases lay outside the gene matches. The chain's CDR3 is CASSQERDLAGGREQYF. The DNA read from the CDR3 is TGCGCCAGCAGCCAAGAAAGGGACCTAGCGGGGGGGCGCGAG.

With respect to this clone: The read terminates 3 residues before the CDR3 end, so the remaining end is supplied by the germline J gene. The chain uses TRBV7-9 and TRBJ2-7; tentatively, D is TRBD1 (6 bases). Germline-derived CDR1 and CDR2 are SEHNR and FQNEAQ (reference sequence). The CDR3 has 15 residues. V lost 0 bases and J 6 bases, leaving 15 bases between the germline ends. The CDR3 DNA, read in part, is TGTGCCAGCAGCTTAGCCCTTGACAGGCCCGGCGAG. Protein sequence: CASSLALDRPGE. The entire CDR3 is CASSLALDRPGEQYF.

This CDR3 is CASRLPRVANEKLFF. Incomplete CDR3 DNA: TGTGCCAGCAGACTGCCCAGGGTTGCTAATGAAAAA. V gene TRBV5-8 combines with J gene TRBJ1-4; D might be TRBD1 (5 bases). The sequenced fragment ends 3 residues before the CDR3 boundary, so the rest is inferred from the germline J gene. Trimming left V 5 bases short and J 3 bases short, with 14 bases between. This CDR3 has 15 amino acids. Germline lookup yields CDR1 SGHTS and CDR2 YDEGEE.

Points on this clone: Coverage ceases 3 residues before the CDR3 finishes, and the germline J gene fills in the end. The chain has TRBV11-1 and TRBJ1-1; D is possibly TRBD1 (5 bases). This CDR3 region has 14 residues. Trimming took off 0 bases at V and 3 bases at J, with 8 bases between the two ends. The germline V gene encodes CDR1 SGHAT and CDR2 FQDESV (reference sequence). The DNA read from the CDR3 is TGTGCCAGCAGCTTAGCGAGGGGTTACACTGAA. Its protein is CASSLARGYTE. The CDR3 reads in full as CASSLARGYTEAFF.

Comments on this clone: The read ends 3 residues early relative to the CDR3; the germline J gene fills the gap. This sequence joins TRBV6-1 and TRBJ2-7; 10 bases agree with TRBD2. Unmatched junction bases numbered 4, after V lost 2 bases and J lost 3 bases. The CDR3 loop spans 15 amino acids. Germline CDR1 and CDR2: MNHNS and SASEGT. The CDR3 is CASSEFPSGGYEQYF. The DNA read from the CDR3 is TGTGCCAGCAGTGAATTTCCTAGCGGGGGCTACGAG.

Worth noting for this clone: The sequence runs out 3 residues before the end of the CDR3; the remainder is reconstructed from the germline J gene. The gene calls are TRBV18 and TRBJ2-3; D remains ambiguous. Germline loops: CDR1 KGHSH, CDR2 LQKENI. V dropped 3 bases and J dropped 1 base, with 8 bases sitting between them. The CDR3 sequence is 14 residues long. CDR3 protein: CASSPALGTDTQYF. The CDR3 DNA, read in part, is TGTGCCAGCTCACCCGCGCTGGGCACAGATACG.

About this clone itself: The observed sequence ends 3 residues before the CDR3 terminus, with the missing tail filled in from the germline J gene. This chain uses TRBV29-1 with TRBJ1-2; D remains ambiguous. CDR1 is SQVTM, CDR2 ANQGSEA, per germline. V lost 4 bases and J lost 7, with 16 bases in between. This CDR3 comprises 13 residues. CDR3 bases read: TGCAGCGTTGGGGCCCAGACGGAGGTTGGC. It encodes CSVGAQTEVG. The whole CDR3 reads CSVGAQTEVGYTF.